The sample holds a few counts of the clone carrying this TCR beta chain. Its matching antigen is unknown. The data derive from a study of T cells after yellow fever vaccination. General study results and limits: The study found a weaker secondary response that peaked faster, day 5 versus 15. Post-booster reappearance was seen for most primary-vaccination clones (about 95% CD4, about 90% CD8).

Germline lookup yields CDR1 DFQATT and CDR2 SNEGSKA (reference sequence). This CDR3 is 12 amino acids long. Trimming took off 6 bases at V and 8 bases at J, with 16 bases between the two ends. 5'RACE template switching added a universal primer site and UMIs to TCR cDNA. A single record per CDR3 protein comes from TCRdb applying MiXCR to the 5' RACE reads. The sample includes roughly 310,000 distinct CDR3 sequences, roughly 9.4% of them seen just once. The sequences come from PBMCs, collected on the day of the first yellow fever vaccination. This sequence joins TRBV20-1 and TRBJ1-2, with D unclear. This clonotype was obtained from a man aged 18 to 30 who received the YFV17D yellow fever vaccine. The CDR3, as DNA: TGCAGTGCCCCGGGGTCGGGCGAAGGCTACACCTTC. This sequence encodes CSAPGSGEGYTF.